Presented here are 8 T cell receptor beta chains from one specimen sequenced in a study of vaccination effects on CD4 cells after COVID-19. Method: immunoSEQ multiplex PCR; TCRdb's copy keeps in-frame clones and lacks some. The repertoire holds around 49,000 clones, with roughly 72% as singletons. These TCRs are of unknown antigen specificity. At the end of nine to ten days of culture, CD4+ T cells were isolated. The participants, recipients of two vaccine doses, got either BNT162b2 or mRNA-1273. This specimen consisted of CD4+ T cells from PBMCs cultured without peptide, obtained after COVID-19 vaccination. The receptors here all came from a human donor who received a COVID-19 vaccine.

The chain combines TRBV7-9 with TRBJ1-2, with 7 bases aligning to TRBD1. Germline trimming cut 5 bases from V and 1 base from J; bases unmatched to any gene: 1. Per germline, CDR1 SEHNR and CDR2 FQNEAQ (reference sequence). This CDR3 has 13 residues. CDR3 residues: CASSTGVNYGYTF. The CDR3 DNA reads as TGTGCCAGCAGCACAGGGGTTAACTATGGCTACACCTTC.

The rearrangement links TRBV20-1 to TRBJ1-2, with 7 bases that match TRBD1. The CDR3 has 11 residues. Germline V gene data show CDR1 as DFQATT and CDR2 as SNEGSKA (reference sequence). Germline trimming cut 8 bases from V and 4 bases from J; bases unmatched to any gene: 4. The CDR3 loop reads CSSRQGYGYTF. CDR3 in DNA: TGCAGTTCCCGACAGGGCTATGGCTACACCTTC.

The chain links TRBV18 to TRBJ1-2; 9 nucleotides align to TRBD1. The CDR3 runs to 13 residues. The germline CDR1 and CDR2 sequences are KGHSH and LQKENI. V shed 3 bases, J shed 5 bases, and the junction held 1 base outside the gene matches. The CDR3 loop reads CASSPDRGYGYTF. The CDR3 nucleotides are TGTGCCAGCTCACCGGACAGGGGATATGGCTACACCTTC.

This sequence joins TRBV11-2 and TRBJ2-7; D perhaps matches TRBD1 (5 bases). CDR1 SGHAT and CDR2 FQNNGV come from the germline V gene. CDR3 size: 14 residues. V was pared by 2 bases and J by 3 bases, with 11 bases between. The CDR3 loop reads CASSLSRENYEQYF. The CDR3 nucleotides read TGTGCCAGCAGCTTAAGCAGGGAAAACTACGAGCAGTACTTC.

This rearrangement joins TRBV27 to TRBJ2-5; D unresolved. V lost 6 bases and J 3 bases, leaving 8 bases between the germline ends. The CDR3 is 12 amino acids. CDR1 and CDR2 (germline): MNHEY, SMNVEV (reference sequence). The DNA of the CDR3 is TGTGCCAGCAGGACGGCCAAAGAGACCCAGTACTTC. Amino acid sequence: CASRTAKETQYF.

The chain links TRBV10-3 to TRBJ2-7, with TRBD1 identical over 8 bases. The CDR3 is 15 residues long. The germline CDR1 and CDR2 sequences are ENHRY and SYGVKD. V gave up 8 bases and J gave up 10 bases; unmatched junction bases: 19. Here the CDR3 reads CAIRSGSTGDGIQYF. The CDR3 DNA sequence: TGTGCCATCCGGTCGGGTTCGACAGGGGATGGCATCCAGTACTTC.

V and J are TRBV3-1 (or the pseudogene TRBV3-2) and TRBJ2-2; D gene ambiguous. Germline V lookup: CDR1 LGHDT, CDR2 YNNKEL (reference sequence). Trimming removed 7 bases at V and 5 bases at J, with 5 bases between. This CDR3 spans 11 amino acids. The DNA of the CDR3 is TGTGCCAGCACCGGGACCGGGGAGCTGTTTTTT. Its protein product is CASTGTGELFF.

This clone turned up a few times. The V and J genes are TRBV3-1 (or the pseudogene TRBV3-2) and TRBJ2-2, with 10 positions matching TRBD2. V shed 5 bases, J shed 4 bases, and the junction held 13 bases outside the gene matches. This CDR3 has 18 amino acids. Germline V lookup: CDR1 LGHDT, CDR2 YNNKEL (reference sequence). The CDR3 loop is CASSEAPSGRGGTGELFF. Here the CDR3 DNA reads TGTGCCAGCAGCGAGGCTCCTAGCGGGAGAGGAGGCACCGGGGAGCTGTTTTTT.